The 17 T cell receptor beta chains listed next were all sequenced from one sample in a study of shared clonotypes between healthy human individuals. The repertoire was sequenced with immunoSEQ multiplex PCR; TCRdb's copy has only in-frame clones and lacks some. Of 950,000 to 1,100,000 clones listed, 70% to 80% are singletons. The specimen was memory CD4+ T cells from PBMCs. Noted subset: CD45RA-negative fraction. These receptors all stem from a man younger than 35 in good health. Some clones in this sample may be carry-over from other donors' samples.

The rearrangement joins TRBV29-1 to TRBJ2-3; 8 positions match TRBD2. Looked up from germline, CDR1 is SQVTM and CDR2 is ANQGSEA. The CDR3 loop spans 14 amino acids. J gave up 4 bases and V 3 bases, and 6 bases lay outside the gene matches. CDR3 amino acids: CSVDGGLGADTQYF. The CDR3 DNA reads TGCAGCGTTGATGGGGGACTAGGAGCAGATACGCAGTATTTT.

The table lists this clone with a count of one. V is TRBV5-1 and J is TRBJ2-4, with D hard to call. The CDR3 length is 13 residues. Germline V gene data show CDR1 as SGHRS and CDR2 as YFSETQ. Trimming pared 2 bases from V and 6 bases from J, leaving 9 bases between. In DNA form, the CDR3 reads TGCGCCAGCAGCTTTCAGGTTCGAAACATTCAGTACTTC. It codes for CASSFQVRNIQYF.

V gene TRBV9 combines with J gene TRBJ1-2; D unresolved. With 3 bases removed from V and 2 bases from J, the gap between germline ends came to 8 bases. Per the germline V gene, CDR1 is SGDLS and CDR2 is YYNGEE. The CDR3 loop spans 13 amino acids. Here the CDR3 reads CASSAAANYGYTF. As DNA, the CDR3 is TGTGCCAGCAGCGCCGCAGCGAACTATGGCTACACCTTC.

Remarks on this clone: A much larger clone differs by one base, so this may be a read error. The sample contains more than one DNA sequence encoding this CDR3. The chain has TRBV7-2 and TRBJ2-5, with D uncertain. Trimming pared 3 bases from V and 5 bases from J, leaving 4 bases between. Germline CDR1 is SGHTA and CDR2 is FQGNSA. The CDR3 runs 11 residues. This CDR3 is CASSLLETQYF. CDR3 coding DNA: TGTGCCAGCAGCTTGTTGGAGACCCAGTACTTC.

The rearrangement joins TRBV29-1 to TRBJ2-3, with D maybe TRBD2 (6 bases). Trimming removed 0 bases from V and 9 bases from J, with 10 bases in between. The CDR3 has 12 amino acids. Germline V CDR1 and CDR2: SQVTM, ANQGSEA. CDR3 protein: CSVEDWGVTQYF. Written as DNA, the CDR3 is TGCAGCGTTGAAGACTGGGGGGTAACGCAGTATTTT.

This sequence joins TRBV4-3 and TRBJ2-2; the D gene is possibly TRBD2 (6 bases). V lost 1 base, J lost 0 bases, and 12 bases lay in between. The CDR3 contains 17 residues. Germline V gene data show CDR1 as LGHNA and CDR2 as YSLEER. CDR3 DNA sequence: TGCGCCAGCAGCCAAGGATATCGGGAGACGAACACCGGGGAGCTGTTTTTT. Translated: CASSQGYRETNTGELFF.

The chain couples TRBV27 to TRBJ2-5; TRBD2 is a possible D gene (6 bases). CDR1 is MNHEY and CDR2 is SMNVEV in the germline V gene (reference sequence). The ends were cut back, 6 bases at V and 6 bases at J, with 26 bases in the middle. The CDR3 runs to 17 residues. The CDR3 nucleotides read TGTGCCAGCAGACCCGGAGGAGCGCGGGGTTTGATACAGACCCAGTACTTC. Protein: CASRPGGARGLIQTQYF.

V is TRBV2 and J is TRBJ2-1; D may correspond to TRBD1 or TRBD2 (5 bases each). Trimming stripped 4 bases from V and 5 bases from J, with 15 bases between. The CDR3 totals 15 residues. Germline V gene sequence: CDR1 SNHLY, CDR2 FYNNEI. CDR3 coding DNA: TGTGCCAGCAGTGTGGGTTGGGGGTCCCACAATGAGCAGTTCTTC. Its protein product is CASSVGWGSHNEQFF.

This CDR3 reads CASSAGSGKSYNEQFF. CDR3 coding DNA: TGTGCCAGTAGTGCTGGGAGCGGGAAGTCCTACAATGAGCAGTTCTTC. The rearrangement links TRBV19 to TRBJ2-1; 7 bases match TRBD2. With V trimmed by 5 bases and J by 1 base, 8 bases remained unmatched. Germline CDR1 and CDR2: LNHDA and SQIVND (reference sequence). The CDR3 spans 16 residues.

This rearrangement joins TRBV5-1 to TRBJ1-5; TRBD1 might be the D (5 bases). This CDR3 comprises 14 residues. Trimming pared 2 bases from V and 4 bases from J, leaving 10 bases between. Looked up from germline, CDR1 is SGHRS and CDR2 is YFSETQ. CDR3: CASSLGDENQPQHF. CDR3 bases: TGCGCCAGCAGCTTAGGGGACGAGAATCAGCCCCAGCATTTT.

The chain joins TRBV4-1 to TRBJ2-6; D unclear. The CDR3 totals 14 residues. CDR1 is MGHRA, CDR2 YSYEKL, per germline. Trimming removed 8 bases at V and 0 bases at J, with 8 bases between. The CDR3 DNA follows: TGCGCCAGCTGGTCCGGCTCTGGGGCCAACGTCCTGACTTTC. Protein: CASWSGSGANVLTF.

The chain is built from TRBV28 and TRBJ2-7; tentative D call: TRBD1 (5 bases). The CDR3 runs to 14 residues. With 5 bases removed from V and 2 bases from J, the gap between germline ends came to 13 bases. Germline V gene lookup returns CDR1 MDHEN and CDR2 SYDVKM. CDR3 nucleotide sequence: TGTGCCAGCAGTCATCCGACAGTACCCTACGAGCAGTACTTC. This codes for CASSHPTVPYEQYF. Full variable domain (outside the CDR3, taken from reference TRBV28 and TRBJ2-7): DVKVTQSSRYLVKRTGEKVFLECVQDMDHENMFWYRQDPGLGLRLIYFSYDVKMKEKGDIPEGYSVSREKKERFSLILESASTNQTSMYLCASSHPTVPYEQYFGPGTRLTVT.

The chain has TRBV29-1 and TRBJ1-2, with 10 bases matching TRBD1. With 7 bases clipped from V and 8 bases from J, the junction kept 7 bases outside the gene matches. The CDR3 is 12 residues long. Germline loops: CDR1 SQVTM, CDR2 ANQGSEA. CDR3 coding DNA: TGCAGCGGCCAGACAGGGGGCAGGGGCTACACCTTC. Its protein product is CSGQTGGRGYTF.

The CDR3 is CATSARTGTGSSYEQYF. The CDR3 nucleotides are TGTGCCACCAGCGCACGTACCGGGACAGGGAGCTCCTACGAGCAGTACTTC. The chain is built from TRBV15 and TRBJ2-7; 9 positions agree with TRBD1. The CDR3 totals 17 residues. CDR1 and CDR2 (germline): LNHNV, YYDKDF (reference sequence). Trimming took 5 bases from V and 0 from J; bases not matched to a gene: 11.

The CDR3 DNA follows: TGCGCCAGCAGCTCGCTAGTCTTAGGCGGTGGAGAGACCCAGTACTTC. Translation: CASSSLVLGGGETQYF. The chain carries TRBV5-1 and TRBJ2-5; D is uncertain. The CDR3 contains 16 residues. The germline gives CDR1 SGHRS, CDR2 YFSETQ. V was cut by 3 bases and J by 4 bases, with 19 bases left in between.

For this clone: Possible read error: a much larger clone is one base away. The same CDR3 also results from other DNA sequences found in this sample. This rearrangement joins TRBV30 to TRBJ1-1; D is unclear. The V end was cut by 3 bases, the J end by 0 bases, with 2 bases between. This CDR3 is 11 amino acids long. CDR1 and CDR2 from the germline V gene are GTSNPN and SVGIG (reference sequence). In nucleotides, the CDR3 is TGTGCCTGGAGCCTGAACACTGAAGCTTTCTTT. Protein sequence: CAWSLNTEAFF.

The chain employs TRBV7-8 and TRBJ2-7; D gene ambiguous. V lost 5 bases and J 2 bases, leaving 10 bases between the germline ends. Germline-derived CDR1 and CDR2 are SGHVS and FQNEAQ. The CDR3 is 13 amino acids. CDR3 bases: TGTGCCAGCAGCGAACTGGGTACCTACGAGCAGTACTTC. This sequence encodes CASSELGTYEQYF.